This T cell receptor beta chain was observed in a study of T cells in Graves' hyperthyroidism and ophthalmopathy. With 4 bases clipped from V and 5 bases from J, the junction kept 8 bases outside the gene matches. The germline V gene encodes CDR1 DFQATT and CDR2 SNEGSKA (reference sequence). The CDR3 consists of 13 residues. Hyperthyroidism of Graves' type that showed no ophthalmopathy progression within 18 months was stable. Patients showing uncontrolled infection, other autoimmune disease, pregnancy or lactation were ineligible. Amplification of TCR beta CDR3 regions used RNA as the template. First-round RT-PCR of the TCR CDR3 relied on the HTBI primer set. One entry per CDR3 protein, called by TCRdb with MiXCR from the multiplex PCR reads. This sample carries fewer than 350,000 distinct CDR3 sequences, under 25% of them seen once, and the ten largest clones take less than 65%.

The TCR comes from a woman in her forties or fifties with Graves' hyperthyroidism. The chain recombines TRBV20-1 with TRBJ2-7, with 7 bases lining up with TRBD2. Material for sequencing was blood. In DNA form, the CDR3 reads TGCAGTGCTATACGCGGGAGCGGCGACGAGCAGTACTTC. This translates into CSAIRGSGDEQYF.